Following are 29 T cell receptor beta chains from one sample sequenced in a study of T cell responses to AZD1222 COVID-19 vaccine. Clones were sequenced by immunoSEQ multiplex PCR, and TCRdb holds only the in-frame ones, with some missing. This table holds approximately 170,000 clones, 80% to 90% found once. This specimen was peripheral blood, taken on day 0 of AZD1222 vaccination. The receptors stem from an adult in good health.

V usage is TRBV7-8 and J usage is TRBJ2-5; D tentatively reads TRBD1 or TRBD2 (6 bases each). The germline V and J ends were trimmed by 5 bases and 2 bases, with 18 bases remaining between them. Per germline, CDR1 SGHVS and CDR2 FQNEAQ. This CDR3 has 16 residues. Here the CDR3 DNA reads TGTGCCAGCAGCCCGCCGGACAGCGGGCTACAAGAGACCCAGTACTTC. It is translated as CASSPPDSGLQETQYF. Combining the CDR3 with reference TRBV7-8 and TRBJ2-5 gives the whole variable domain GAGVSQSPRYKVAKRGQDVALRCDPISGHVSLFWYQQALGQGPEFLTYFQNEAQLDKSGLPSDRFFAERPEGSVSTLKIQRTQQEDSAVYLCASSPPDSGLQETQYFGPGTRLLVL.

The rearrangement links TRBV27 to TRBJ2-3; weak D call: TRBD1 (5 bases). Germline-derived CDR1 and CDR2 are MNHEY and SMNVEV (reference sequence). The CDR3 has 14 residues. Trimming shortened V by 2 bases and J by 2 bases, and 8 bases separated the two germline ends. The CDR3 reads CASSLGAATDTQYF. The CDR3 nucleotides read TGTGCCAGCAGTTTAGGGGCAGCCACAGATACGCAGTATTTT.

The chain joins TRBV7-9 to TRBJ2-3, with D perhaps matching TRBD1 or TRBD2 (7 bases each). The CDR3 extends over 14 amino acids. With 0 bases removed from V and 5 bases from J, the gap between germline ends came to 9 bases. The germline CDR1 and CDR2 sequences are SEHNR and FQNEAQ (reference sequence). CDR3 sequence reads: CASSLARGGDTQYF. The CDR3 nucleotides read TGTGCCAGCAGCTTAGCCAGGGGGGGAGATACGCAGTATTTT.

This clone was counted only a few times. This sequence joins TRBV7-9 and TRBJ2-7; D gene uncertain. Germline assignment: CDR1 SEHNR and CDR2 FQNEAQ (reference sequence). Trimming left V 0 bases short and J 4 bases short, with 4 bases between. The CDR3 length is 12 residues. In nucleotides, the CDR3 is TGTGCCAGCAGCTTAGCGGCATACGAGCAGTACTTC. Its translation is CASSLAAYEQYF. Filled out from reference TRBV7-9 and TRBJ2-7, the complete variable domain reads DTGVSQNPRHKITKRGQNVTFRCDPISEHNRLYWYRQTLGQGPEFLTYFQNEAQLEKSRLLSDRFSAERPKGSFSTLEIQRTEQGDSAMYLCASSLAAYEQYFGPGTRLTVT.

The V and J genes are TRBV7-6 and TRBJ2-2, with TRBD1 matching 8 bases. The length of the CDR3 is 17 residues. Germline CDR1 SGHVS, CDR2 FNYEAQ. The ends lost 4 bases at V and 4 bases at J; junction bases unmatched: 11. CDR3 protein: CASSSRTGSVLTGELFF. CDR3 bases: TGTGCCAGCAGCTCTCGGACAGGGTCCGTACTCACCGGGGAGCTGTTTTTT. Full variable domain (missing parts from reference TRBV7-6 and TRBJ2-2): GAGVSQSPRYKVTKRGQDVALRCDPISGHVSLYWYRQALGQGPEFLTYFNYEAQQDKSGLPNDRFSAERPEGSISTLTIQRTEQRDSAMYRCASSSRTGSVLTGELFFGEGSRLTVL.

This clone showed up just once. The chain joins TRBV11-3 to TRBJ2-3, with 9 positions matching TRBD1. The J segment lost 3 bases and the V segment lost 1 base, leaving 11 bases of the junction unmatched. CDR3 length equals 18 residues. Germline V gene lookup returns CDR1 SGHNT and CDR2 YENEEA. CDR3 in amino acids: CASSLGRTGTGLTDTQYF. In DNA, the CDR3 is TGTGCCAGCAGCTTAGGACGAACCGGGACAGGGTTGACAGATACGCAGTATTTT.

The rearrangement joins TRBV15 to TRBJ2-2; D is uncertain. This CDR3 is built from 19 residues. Trimming took 0 bases from V and 1 from J, leaving 18 bases between them. CDR1 and CDR2 from the germline V gene are LNHNV and YYDKDF (reference sequence). The CDR3 sequence is CATSREFSGDLLNTGELFF. CDR3 nucleotide sequence: TGTGCCACCAGCAGAGAGTTTTCCGGCGATCTGTTGAACACCGGGGAGCTGTTTTTT.

The chain joins TRBV20-1 to TRBJ1-2, with 9 bases fitting TRBD1. Trimming took 3 bases from V and 4 from J; bases not matched to a gene: 9. This CDR3 has 15 residues. Looked up from germline, CDR1 is DFQATT and CDR2 is SNEGSKA (reference sequence). CDR3 in amino acids: CSASPGQGISYGYTF. The CDR3 DNA reads as TGCAGTGCTAGTCCGGGACAGGGAATCTCCTATGGCTACACCTTC.

V and J are TRBV20-1 and TRBJ2-5, with TRBD2 matching over 7 bases. Trimming removed 5 bases from V and 5 bases from J; junction bases left unmatched: 2. CDR1 is DFQATT, CDR2 SNEGSKA, per germline (reference sequence). The CDR3 loop spans 11 amino acids. The CDR3 DNA reads as TGCAGTGCTGGGCGGGGGGAGACCCAGTACTTC. Translation: CSAGRGETQYF.

The V gene is TRBV7-6, the J gene TRBJ2-2; D gene uncertain. Trimming cost V 0 bases and J 1 base, with 6 bases left between them. The CDR3 spans 15 residues. Germline V lookup: CDR1 SGHVS, CDR2 FNYEAQ. The CDR3, as DNA: TGTGCCAGCAGCTTAGCGATCGAGAACACCGGGGAGCTGTTTTTT. This gives the protein CASSLAIENTGELFF. The full variable domain, completed using reference TRBV7-6 and TRBJ2-2, is GAGVSQSPRYKVTKRGQDVALRCDPISGHVSLYWYRQALGQGPEFLTYFNYEAQQDKSGLPNDRFSAERPEGSISTLTIQRTEQRDSAMYRCASSLAIENTGELFFGEGSRLTVL.

The chain is built from TRBV2 and TRBJ1-5, with 7 bases lining up with TRBD1. The V and J ends lost 2 bases and 4 bases, in that order; junction bases with no gene match: 8. Germline V gene sequence: CDR1 SNHLY, CDR2 FYNNEI. This CDR3 region has 16 residues. CDR3 protein: CASSEFGQAENQPQHF. The CDR3 coding sequence is TGTGCCAGCAGTGAATTTGGACAGGCAGAGAATCAGCCCCAGCATTTT.

The chain has TRBV2 and TRBJ2-1; possibly TRBD2 for D (5 bases). The CDR3 contains 10 residues. Germline lookup yields CDR1 SNHLY and CDR2 FYNNEI. Trimming removed 7 bases from V and 10 bases from J, with 8 bases in between. CDR3 protein: CASTLAEQFF. DNA of the CDR3: TGTGCCAGCACTTTAGCGGAGCAGTTCTTC.

The V and J genes are TRBV10-3 and TRBJ2-5, with a weak D call TRBD1 (6 bases). CDR1 is ENHRY and CDR2 is SYGVKD in the germline V gene. This CDR3 is built from 17 residues. The V end was cut by 2 bases, the J end by 0 bases, with 16 bases between. The DNA for the CDR3 is TGTGCCATCAGTGAGCGATGGCAGGGGCTAGACCAAGAGACCCAGTACTTC. It translates to CAISERWQGLDQETQYF.

The V call is TRBV6-1, the J call TRBJ1-1, with D unresolved. Germline V CDR1 and CDR2: MNHNS, SASEGT. Trimming took 2 bases from V and 4 from J, leaving 5 bases between them. This CDR3 is 12 amino acids long. In DNA form, the CDR3 reads TGTGCCAGCAGTGAATCTACCACTGAAGCTTTCTTT. Translating it yields CASSESTTEAFF.

The chain is built from TRBV5-6 and TRBJ2-1, with 10 nucleotides matching TRBD1. Germline trimming cut 4 bases from V and 4 bases from J; bases unmatched to any gene: 14. The CDR3 totals 18 residues. The germline V gene encodes CDR1 SGHDT and CDR2 YYEEEE. CDR3 protein: CASSHQLTGGRQYNEQFF. The CDR3 coding sequence is TGTGCCAGCAGCCATCAATTGACAGGGGGCAGGCAGTACAATGAGCAGTTCTTC. Filled out from reference TRBV5-6 and TRBJ2-1, the complete variable domain reads DAGVTQSPTHLIKTRGQQVTLRCSPKSGHDTVSWYQQALGQGPQFIFQYYEEEERQRGNFPDRFSGHQFPNYSSELNVNALLLGDSALYLCASSHQLTGGRQYNEQFFGPGTRLTVL.

This clone was seen a handful of times. V is TRBV6-5 and J is TRBJ1-5; D remains unclear. Trimming cost V 2 bases and J 2 bases, with 10 bases left between them. CDR3 length: 15 residues. Germline values: CDR1 MNHEY, CDR2 SVGAGI. CDR3 in DNA: TGTGCCAGCAGTTACAGACCCGAGGGCAATCAGCCCCAGCATTTT. It encodes CASSYRPEGNQPQHF.

The rearrangement links TRBV21-1 to TRBJ1-2; TRBD1, as called in the table, went unchecked against the DNA. TRBV21-1 has pseudogene status. This CDR3 region has 17 residues. The CDR3 sequence: CASSKRLRDRYNYGYTF. DNA for the CDR3: TGTGCCAGCAGCAAAAGACTTAGGGACAGATACAACTATGGCTACACCTTC.

The V call is TRBV2, the J call TRBJ1-4; 9 bases match TRBD1. This CDR3 spans 15 amino acids. CDR1 is SNHLY and CDR2 is FYNNEI in the germline V gene. V shed 6 bases and J 7 bases; nucleotides not matched to a gene: 9. The CDR3 spells CASREGQGQGEKLFF. CDR3 bases: TGTGCCAGCAGGGAGGGACAGGGCCAAGGTGAAAAACTGTTTTTT.

The rearrangement links TRBV5-1 to TRBJ2-5; D perhaps matches TRBD1 (6 bases). V was shortened by 0 bases and J by 5 bases, with 17 bases between the two germline ends. From germline, CDR1 is SGHRS and CDR2 YFSETQ. This CDR3 region has 16 residues. The CDR3 sequence: CASSLGGSQGRETQYF. As DNA, the CDR3 is TGCGCCAGCAGCTTGGGGGGGTCACAGGGTCGGGAGACCCAGTACTTC.

The chain employs TRBV7-9 and TRBJ2-2; weak D call: TRBD1 (8 bases). The CDR3 consists of 17 residues. V was clipped by 4 bases and J by 4 bases, with 19 bases between them. Germline CDR1 reads SEHNR; CDR2 reads FQNEAQ (reference sequence). The CDR3 sequence is CASSSGGSSGFTGELFF. In DNA form, the CDR3 reads TGTGCCAGCAGCTCAGGGGGCTCTAGCGGATTCACCGGGGAGCTGTTTTTT.

This clone has a count of ten or more. The chain employs TRBV7-9 and TRBJ1-6, with D maybe TRBD1 (6 bases). The CDR3 runs to 16 residues. Germline CDR1 SEHNR, CDR2 FQNEAQ (reference sequence). The V and J ends lost 5 bases and 10 bases respectively, with 21 bases between them. CDR3: CASSTSQGGTLSPLHF. In DNA, the CDR3 is TGTGCCAGCAGCACGAGCCAAGGGGGGACATTGTCACCCCTCCACTTT. The full variable domain, completed using reference TRBV7-9 and TRBJ1-6, is DTGVSQNPRHKITKRGQNVTFRCDPISEHNRLYWYRQTLGQGPEFLTYFQNEAQLEKSRLLSDRFSAERPKGSFSTLEIQRTEQGDSAMYLCASSTSQGGTLSPLHFGNGTRLTVT.

The genes are TRBV6-4 and TRBJ1-1; D unclear. V was trimmed by 6 bases and J by 0 bases, leaving 14 bases between them. The V gene's germline CDR1 is MRHNA and CDR2 SNTAGT. There are 15 residues in the CDR3. The CDR3, as DNA: TGTGCCAGCAGCCGGTCGGTGGGCATGAACACTGAAGCTTTCTTT. As protein: CASSRSVGMNTEAFF.

This clone was recorded only once. The V and J genes are TRBV5-4 and TRBJ1-1, with D unclear. Trimming cost V 0 bases and J 0 bases, with 3 bases left between them. This CDR3 is built from 13 residues. The germline V gene has CDR1 SGHNT and CDR2 YYREEE (reference sequence). The CDR3 region has the DNA TGTGCCAGCAGCTTGGCCCTGAACACTGAAGCTTTCTTT. Protein sequence: CASSLALNTEAFF. The whole variable domain, filled in from reference TRBV5-4 and TRBJ1-1, reads ETGVTQSPTHLIKTRGQQVTLRCSSQSGHNTVSWYQQALGQGPQFIFQYYREEENGRGNFPPRFSGLQFPNYSSELNVNALELDDSALYLCASSLALNTEAFFGQGTRLTVV.

The chain is built from TRBV7-9 and TRBJ2-1; 8 bases line up with TRBD2. Germline CDR1 and CDR2: SEHNR and FQNEAQ (reference sequence). This CDR3 region has 18 residues. The J segment lost 3 bases and the V segment lost 2 bases, leaving 12 bases of the junction unmatched. Here the CDR3 reads CASSLPMRLAGLYNEQFF. The CDR3 DNA is TGTGCCAGCAGCTTACCGATGCGGCTAGCGGGCCTCTACAATGAGCAGTTCTTC.

The rearrangement uses TRBV7-9 and TRBJ1-1, with 8 nucleotides matching TRBD1. The germline V gene encodes CDR1 SEHNR and CDR2 FQNEAQ (reference sequence). V lost 5 bases, J lost 1 base, and 12 bases stayed unmatched. The CDR3 is made up of 17 amino acids. The CDR3 here is CASSTHRGARRNTEAFF. CDR3 nucleotides: TGTGCCAGCAGCACCCACAGGGGGGCACGACGGAACACTGAAGCTTTCTTT.

The chain combines TRBV15 with TRBJ1-3; TRBD1 might be the D (5 bases). With 0 bases removed from V and 0 bases from J, the gap between germline ends came to 12 bases. CDR3 size: 17 residues. Germline loops: CDR1 LNHNV, CDR2 YYDKDF (reference sequence). The CDR3 sequence is CATSRDWGGSSGNTIYF. CDR3 DNA sequence: TGTGCCACCAGCAGAGATTGGGGCGGGAGCTCTGGAAACACCATATATTTT. Combining the CDR3 with reference TRBV15 and TRBJ1-3 gives the whole variable domain DAMVIQNPRYQVTQFGKPVTLSCSQTLNHNVMYWYQQKSSQAPKLLFHYYDKDFNNEADTPDNFQSRRPNTSFCFLDIRSPGLGDTAMYLCATSRDWGGSSGNTIYFGEGSWLTVV.

The chain has TRBV5-6 and TRBJ2-7; 7 nucleotides line up with TRBD2. The CDR3 spans 15 residues. Losses at the gene ends were 0 bases for V and 2 bases for J; bases not matched to a gene: 5. Germline lookup yields CDR1 SGHDT and CDR2 YYEEEE. In DNA form, the CDR3 reads TGTGCCAGCAGCTTGGTTTCGGGGGGACCCTACGAGCAGTACTTC. Translated: CASSLVSGGPYEQYF.

The chain uses TRBV4-3 and TRBJ1-1; D gene ambiguous. Germline CDR1 reads LGHNA; CDR2 reads YSLEER. The CDR3 sequence is 9 residues long. V lost 4 bases and J lost 13, with 7 bases in between. The CDR3 nucleotides are TGCGCCAGCAGCCGGGTTGATTTCTTT. This codes for CASSRVDFF.

This chain uses TRBV2 with TRBJ2-2; 8 bases map to TRBD2. Germline V gene data show CDR1 as SNHLY and CDR2 as FYNNEI. This CDR3 is built from 14 residues. With V trimmed by 9 bases and J by 0 bases, 3 bases remained unmatched. CDR3 nucleotide sequence: TGTGCCAGGGGAGCGGGGGCGAACACCGGGGAGCTGTTTTTT. Residues: CARGAGANTGELFF.